Listed below are T cell receptor beta chains from one sample, sequenced in a study of blood T cell repertoires in COVID-19. Assay: immunoSEQ multiplex PCR; the TCRdb copy retains only in-frame clones and omits some. The table lists hundreds of thousands of clones, over 75% of them singletons. Sequencing was done on a sample of PBMCs or T cells enriched from blood (not recorded which). These receptors all come from a man between 40 and 49 years old in a cohort exposed to, infected with or recovered from COVID-19 (not recorded which). Each CDR3 is given with its conserved first and last residue. Fields, in order: V gene, D gene, J gene, clone size, CDR3 protein, CDR3 DNA. D genes are given only for firm matches. Clone size is not always given. Where it is, it says once, few, many or a class for expanded clones.

v_gene: TRBV19
d_gene: NA
j_gene: TRBJ2-1
abundance: NA
CDR3aa: CASSMTHSYNEQFF
CDR3nt: TGTGCCAGTAGTATGACTCACTCCTACAATGAGCAGTTCTTC

v_gene: TRBV4-1
d_gene: TRBD1
j_gene: TRBJ2-7
abundance: NA
CDR3aa: CASSQAGTGSYEQYF
CDR3nt: TGCGCCAGCAGCCAGGCCGGGACAGGGTCCTACGAGCAGTACTTC

v_gene: TRBV19
d_gene: TRBD1
j_gene: TRBJ1-2
abundance: NA
CDR3aa: CASSISDRDGYTF
CDR3nt: TGTGCCAGTAGTATCTCGGACAGGGACGGCTACACCTTC

v_gene: TRBV5-1
d_gene: NA
j_gene: TRBJ2-5
abundance: NA
CDR3aa: CASSLGRGTQETQYF
CDR3nt: TGCGCCAGCAGCTTGGGACGCGGAACGCAAGAGACCCAGTACTTC

v_gene: TRBV15
d_gene: NA
j_gene: TRBJ2-5
abundance: once
CDR3aa: CATSRQVGETQYF
CDR3nt: TGTGCCACCAGCAGACAGGTTGGAGAGACCCAGTACTTC

v_gene: TRBV9
d_gene: TRBD1
j_gene: TRBJ2-2
abundance: NA
CDR3aa: CASSVGTGGTGELFF
CDR3nt: TGTGCCAGCAGCGTAGGGACAGGGGGAACCGGGGAGCTGTTTTTT

v_gene: TRBV7-8
d_gene: TRBD2
j_gene: TRBJ2-1
abundance: NA
CDR3aa: CASSWGLAGGYNEQFF
CDR3nt: TGTGCCAGCAGCTGGGGACTAGCGGGAGGTTACAATGAGCAGTTCTTC

v_gene: TRBV19
d_gene: TRBD2
j_gene: TRBJ2-1
abundance: NA
CDR3aa: CASSSGTSIREQFF
CDR3nt: TGTGCCAGTAGTTCCGGGACTAGTATCAGGGAGCAGTTCTTC

v_gene: TRBV11-3
d_gene: NA
j_gene: TRBJ2-1
abundance: NA
CDR3aa: CASSPRSMLPYNEQFF
CDR3nt: TGTGCCAGCAGCCCTAGAAGTATGCTACCTTACAATGAGCAGTTCTTC

v_gene: TRBV20-1
d_gene: NA
j_gene: TRBJ1-4
abundance: once
CDR3aa: CSAARDEKLFF
CDR3nt: TGCAGTGCTGCGCGGGATGAAAAACTGTTTTTT

v_gene: TRBV15
d_gene: TRBD1
j_gene: TRBJ1-5
abundance: NA
CDR3aa: CATSSAGQGGPKNQPQHF
CDR3nt: TGTGCCACCAGCAGCGCAGGACAGGGAGGCCCAAAAAATCAGCCCCAGCATTTT

v_gene: TRBV6-1
d_gene: TRBD2
j_gene: TRBJ2-3
abundance: NA
CDR3aa: CASSDVSGNPTDTQYF
CDR3nt: TGTGCCAGCAGTGATGTTAGCGGGAACCCCACAGATACGCAGTATTTT

v_gene: TRBV10-3
d_gene: NA
j_gene: TRBJ1-2
abundance: NA
CDR3aa: CAISEPRSSIYGYTF
CDR3nt: TGTGCCATCAGTGAGCCGCGGAGCAGTATCTATGGCTACACCTTC

v_gene: TRBV20-1
d_gene: TRBD1
j_gene: TRBJ1-4
abundance: NA
CDR3aa: CSASPGQGSNEKLFF
CDR3nt: TGCAGTGCTAGTCCCGGACAGGGAAGTAATGAAAAACTGTTTTTT

v_gene: TRBV5-1
d_gene: TRBD1
j_gene: TRBJ2-7
abundance: once
CDR3aa: CASRQEEGAKQYF
CDR3nt: TGCGCCAGCAGGCAAGAAGAGGGGGCGAAGCAGTACTTC